This T cell receptor beta chain was sequenced for a study of T-cell reconstitution after alpha-beta-depleted transplantation in children. Preparation of the TCRbeta library was carried out with unique molecular identifiers. MiXCR, run by TCRdb on the PCR reads, gives a single entry per CDR3 protein. This table has 250,000 to 300,000 distinct CDR3 sequences, almost 10% appearing once. Trimming stripped 7 bases from V and 2 bases from J, with 16 bases between. This CDR3 spans 14 amino acids. Germline CDR1 reads SQVTM; CDR2 reads ANQGSEA. The receptor comes from a human donor who donated a stem cell graft to a child with SCID. This rearrangement joins TRBV29-1 to TRBJ2-3, with D perhaps matching TRBD2 (6 bases). Here the sequenced sample was PBMCs from the stem cell graft donor, taken from the stem cell graft. The CDR3 region is CSAKGLQFTDTQYF. CDR3 in DNA: TGCAGCGCTAAGGGACTCCAGTTCACAGATACGCAGTATTTT.